A selection of T cell receptor beta chains follows, all from one sample in a study of cytomegalovirus exposure and HLA in healthy donors. Here immunoSEQ multiplex PCR was the method, and the copy in TCRdb shows in-frame clones only, minus some. The table records some 340,000 clones, about nine tenths of them present only once. Material: PBMCs. These receptors all stem from a woman aged 30 to 39 in good health and CMV-seropositive. Both conserved end residues are part of each CDR3. D genes are given only for firm matches.

d_gene	v_gene	j_gene	CDR3aa	CDR3nt
TRBD1	TRBV9	TRBJ1-1	CASSKEGDRKNTEAFF	TGTGCCAGCAGCAAAGAGGGGGACAGGAAGAACACTGAAGCTTTCTTT
-	TRBV7-8	TRBJ2-7	CASSSLKRYEQYF	TGTGCCAGCAGCTCCCTAAAACGGTACGAGCAGTACTTC
-	TRBV30	TRBJ2-6	CAWSVQPSGANVLTF	TGTGCCTGGAGTGTGCAGCCTTCTGGGGCCAACGTCCTGACTTTC
-	TRBV6-1	TRBJ2-7	CASSDQTGSEQYF	TGTGCCAGCAGTGATCAAACAGGGTCCGAGCAGTACTTC
-	TRBV9	TRBJ1-1	CASSRVGGTEAFF	TGTGCCAGCAGCCGGGTGGGAGGCACTGAAGCTTTCTTT
TRBD2	TRBV5-1	TRBJ2-6	CASSSGRGTSSGANVLTF	TGCGCCAGCAGCTCGGGGAGGGGAACCAGCTCTGGGGCCAACGTCCTGACTTTC
TRBD2	TRBV7-9	TRBJ2-7	CASSNLTSGRGRSQYF	TGTGCCAGCAGCAACCTAACTAGCGGACGGGGGAGATCACAGTACTTC
TRBD2	TRBV29-1	TRBJ2-2	CSGSSGRVAGELFF	TGCAGCGGTTCTAGCGGGAGGGTTGCCGGGGAGCTGTTTTTT
-	TRBV19	TRBJ1-6	CASADGSYNSPLHF	TGTGCCAGTGCTGACGGATCTTATAATTCACCCCTCCACTTT
-	TRBV29-1	TRBJ1-3	CSVGGISGNTIYF	TGCAGCGTCGGAGGGATTTCTGGAAACACCATATATTTT
-	TRBV2	TRBJ1-1	CASADSNTEAFF	TGTGCCAGCGCAGACAGCAACACTGAAGCTTTCTTT
TRBD2	TRBV7-9	TRBJ2-2	CASRPPGLAGDGELFF	TGTGCCAGCAGGCCACCGGGACTAGCGGGAGACGGGGAGCTGTTTTTT
-	TRBV9	TRBJ2-6	CASSAALDTSGANVLTF	TGTGCCAGCAGCGCGGCGTTGGACACCTCTGGGGCCAACGTCCTGACTTTC
TRBD2	TRBV4-2	TRBJ2-5	CASSPWEAGGGIVGTQYF	TGTGCCAGCAGCCCGTGGGAAGCGGGGGGCGGGATTGTTGGGACCCAGTACTTC
-	TRBV5-1	TRBJ2-3	CASSLGRDTDTQYF	TGCGCCAGCAGCTTGGGGCGGGACACAGATACGCAGTATTTT